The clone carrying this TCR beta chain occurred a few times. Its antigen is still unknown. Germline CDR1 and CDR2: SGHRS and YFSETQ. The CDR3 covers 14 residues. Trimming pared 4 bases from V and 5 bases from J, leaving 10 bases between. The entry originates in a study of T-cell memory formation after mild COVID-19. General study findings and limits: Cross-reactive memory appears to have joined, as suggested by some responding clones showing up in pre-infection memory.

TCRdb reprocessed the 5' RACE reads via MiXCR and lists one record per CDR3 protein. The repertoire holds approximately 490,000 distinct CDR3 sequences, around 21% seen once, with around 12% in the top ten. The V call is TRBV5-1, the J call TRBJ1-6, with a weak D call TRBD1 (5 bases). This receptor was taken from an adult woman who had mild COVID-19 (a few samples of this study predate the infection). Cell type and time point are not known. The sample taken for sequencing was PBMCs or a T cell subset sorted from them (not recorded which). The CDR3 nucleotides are TGCGCCAGCAGCCCGGGACGGAATAATTCACCCCTCCACTTT. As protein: CASSPGRNNSPLHF.